This entry lists 24 T cell receptor beta chains sequenced from one sample in a study of blood T cell repertoires in COVID-19. The method was immunoSEQ multiplex PCR; TCRdb's version includes in-frame clones alone and lacks a portion of them. Of some 150,000 clones in the sample, 86% were seen once. Sequencing was performed on PBMCs or T cells enriched from blood (not recorded which). The receptors originated from a man aged 45-65 years who had recovered from COVID-19.

This chain connects TRBV7-2 to TRBJ2-7; 10 bases are a match to TRBD2. This CDR3 comprises 15 residues. The trim removed 5 bases at V and 3 bases at J, leaving 7 bases unmatched. CDR1 is SGHTA, CDR2 FQGNSA, per germline. CDR3 in DNA: TGTGCCAGCAGCCCACACTCTAGCGGGAGCTACGAGCAGTACTTC. Amino acids: CASSPHSSGSYEQYF.

V is TRBV7-6 and J is TRBJ2-2, with 16 positions matching TRBD2. Germline CDR1 and CDR2: SGHVS and FNYEAQ. The V and J ends lost 5 bases and 7 bases, in that order; junction bases with no gene match: 10. The CDR3 runs to 18 residues. The CDR3 DNA is TGTGCCAGCAGCCGTACGGGACTAGCGGGAGGGCCAGGCGGGGAGCTGTTTTTT. Amino acids: CASSRTGLAGGPGGELFF.

The chain couples TRBV7-2 to TRBJ2-5, with 7 bases matching TRBD1. Unmatched junction bases numbered 1, after V lost 4 bases and J lost 2 bases. The CDR3 length is 13 residues. The germline V gene encodes CDR1 SGHTA and CDR2 FQGNSA. For the CDR3, the DNA is TGTGCCAGCAGCTGGGGACAGCAAGAGACCCAGTACTTC. It codes for CASSWGQQETQYF.

This chain joins TRBV5-1 and TRBJ2-3, with 7 bases identical to TRBD2. This CDR3 contains 16 residues. Per the germline V gene, CDR1 is SGHRS and CDR2 is YFSETQ. V was pared by 4 bases and J by 6 bases, with 14 bases of the junction left unmatched. DNA for the CDR3: TGCGCCAGCAGCCCCGCGTCTAGCGGAGGGGAGGATACGCAGTATTTT. Its protein is CASSPASSGGEDTQYF. Based on the CDR3 plus reference TRBV5-1 and TRBJ2-3, the full variable domain is KAGVTQTPRYLIKTRGQQVTLSCSPISGHRSVSWYQQTPGQGLQFLFEYFSETQRNKGNFPGRFSGRQFSNSRSEMNVSTLELGDSALYLCASSPASSGGEDTQYFGPGTRLTVL.

The chain combines TRBV30 with TRBJ1-1, with D possibly matching TRBD1 (5 bases). Germline CDR1 and CDR2: GTSNPN and SVGIG (reference sequence). This CDR3 has 14 amino acids. The ends were cut back, 2 bases at V and 1 base at J, with 11 bases in the middle. Here the CDR3 DNA reads TGTGCCTGGAGTTGGCAGGGAGGGAACACTGAAGCTTTCTTT. Protein sequence: CAWSWQGGNTEAFF.

The gene calls are TRBV15 and TRBJ1-1; D unresolved. V was clipped by 2 bases and J by 3 bases, with 10 bases between them. The CDR3 runs 14 residues. Germline CDR1 and CDR2: LNHNV and YYDKDF (reference sequence). The DNA for the CDR3 is TGTGCCACCAGCAGAACCCGACATTACACTGAAGCTTTCTTT. It specifies CATSRTRHYTEAFF.

This rearrangement joins TRBV6-5 to TRBJ1-1; 8 bases fit TRBD1. V gave up 6 bases and J gave up 6 bases; unmatched junction bases: 9. The CDR3 is 14 amino acids. Germline CDR1 and CDR2: MNHEY and SVGAGI. CDR3 DNA: TGTGCCAGCAGGACAGGGGCCGCTGGGCCTGAAGCTTTCTTT. Translated, it gives CASRTGAAGPEAFF.

V usage is TRBV7-2 and J usage is TRBJ2-7; D is perhaps TRBD2 (5 bases). The V and J ends lost 5 bases and 4 bases respectively, with 12 bases between them. The CDR3 is 13 amino acids. In germline, CDR1 is SGHTA, CDR2 FQGNSA. The CDR3 sequence is CASSPFRGYEQYF. The CDR3 DNA reads TGTGCCAGCAGCCCTTTTAGAGGGTACGAGCAGTACTTC.

The chain uses TRBV19 and TRBJ1-1; the match to TRBD1 covers 7 bases. Germline V gene lookup returns CDR1 LNHDA and CDR2 SQIVND (reference sequence). The V segment lost 5 bases and the J segment 6 bases; nucleotides outside the gene matches: 9. The CDR3 spans 14 residues. CDR3 sequence: CASSLQGWGAEAFF. The CDR3 coding sequence is TGTGCCAGTAGTTTACAGGGGTGGGGGGCTGAAGCTTTCTTT.

A few counts support this clone. The chain carries TRBV7-2 and TRBJ2-2; the D is unclear. Germline V lookup: CDR1 SGHTA, CDR2 FQGNSA. The V end was cut by 4 bases, the J end by 12 bases, with 15 bases between. CDR3 length equals 13 residues. CDR3 in DNA: TGTGCCAGCAGCTCGTACGACAAAGTGAAGCTGTTTTTT. Its translation is CASSSYDKVKLFF.

The chain links TRBV24-1 to TRBJ2-1, with TRBD2 identical over 8 bases. Germline CDR1 is KGHDR and CDR2 is SFDVKD. V was clipped by 4 bases and J by 8 bases; unmatched bases: 3. The CDR3 totals 13 residues. The CDR3 nucleotides are TGTGCCACCAGTGACCGGGGGGGTTATGAGCAGTTCTTC. Translated, it gives CATSDRGGYEQFF.

The table lists this clone with a count of one. This chain joins TRBV3-1 (or the pseudogene TRBV3-2) and TRBJ1-2, with 9 positions matching TRBD1. CDR1 is LGHDT and CDR2 is YNNKEL in the germline V gene (reference sequence). V lost 5 bases, J lost 5 bases, and 3 bases stayed unmatched. The CDR3 length is 13 residues. CDR3 coding DNA: TGTGCCAGCAGCGGGACAGGGAGGTATGGCTACACCTTC. Translating it yields CASSGTGRYGYTF.

The rearrangement joins TRBV7-3 to TRBJ2-3; D unclear. Germline CDR1 is SGHTA and CDR2 is FQGTGA. The CDR3 has 12 residues. The V end was cut by 5 bases, the J end by 6 bases, with 9 bases between. This CDR3 reads CASSLIGDTQYF. The CDR3 DNA follows: TGTGCCAGCAGCCTCATCGGGGATACGCAGTATTTT.

The V and J genes are TRBV7-9 and TRBJ2-1; 12 nucleotides match TRBD2. The CDR3 is made up of 19 amino acids. CDR1 SEHNR and CDR2 FQNEAQ come from the germline V gene (reference sequence). V shed 5 bases and J 0 bases; nucleotides not matched to a gene: 11. This CDR3 is CASSPKTSGRVSSYNEQFF. As DNA, the CDR3 is TGTGCCAGCAGCCCTAAGACTAGCGGGAGAGTCTCCTCCTACAATGAGCAGTTCTTC. Combining the CDR3 with reference TRBV7-9 and TRBJ2-1 gives the whole variable domain DTGVSQNPRHKITKRGQNVTFRCDPISEHNRLYWYRQTLGQGPEFLTYFQNEAQLEKSRLLSDRFSAERPKGSFSTLEIQRTEQGDSAMYLCASSPKTSGRVSSYNEQFFGPGTRLTVL.

The rearrangement links TRBV4-3 to TRBJ1-2; D is possibly TRBD1 (5 bases). The CDR3 has 13 amino acids. Germline lookup yields CDR1 LGHNA and CDR2 YSLEER. Trimming pared 4 bases from V and 5 bases from J, leaving 11 bases between. This CDR3 is CASSPQGGYGYTF. CDR3 nucleotides: TGCGCCAGCAGCCCGCAGGGAGGATATGGCTACACCTTC.

J is TRBJ1-2 and V is TRBV3-1 (or the pseudogene TRBV3-2); 8 bases line up with TRBD1. The CDR3 runs to 14 residues. V lost 3 bases, J lost 4 bases, and 4 bases stayed unmatched. Germline V gene lookup returns CDR1 LGHDT and CDR2 YNNKEL (reference sequence). CDR3 coding DNA: TGTGCCAGCAGCCACGGACAGGGTAGCTATGGCTACACCTTC. Protein sequence: CASSHGQGSYGYTF.

The chain uses TRBV15 and TRBJ2-3; no firm D call. The CDR3 length is 13 residues. From germline, CDR1 is LNHNV and CDR2 YYDKDF (reference sequence). The V end was cut by 0 bases, the J end by 2 bases, with 3 bases between. The CDR3 DNA is TGTGCCACCAGCAGAGACTACACAGATACGCAGTATTTT. Translation: CATSRDYTDTQYF.

The CDR3 here is CARGRGGDADTQYF. As DNA, the CDR3 is TGTGCCAGGGGAAGGGGGGGAGATGCAGATACGCAGTATTTT. This chain links TRBV27 with TRBJ2-3, with D possibly being TRBD2 (7 bases). CDR3 length: 14 residues. The germline V gene has CDR1 MNHEY and CDR2 SMNVEV (reference sequence). The V end was cut by 9 bases, the J end by 4 bases, with 17 bases between.

V is TRBV6-1 and J is TRBJ2-5, with a possible D match to TRBD1 (6 bases). Germline CDR1 reads MNHNS; CDR2 reads SASEGT. V was clipped by 2 bases and J by 4 bases, with 11 bases between them. This CDR3 contains 14 residues. The CDR3 nucleotides read TGTGCCAGCAGTGAACAGGGGAGCGGAGAGACCCAGTACTTC. This encodes CASSEQGSGETQYF.

The chain uses TRBV5-1 and TRBJ1-2, with 7 bases that match TRBD1. The CDR3 is made up of 16 amino acids. CDR1 and CDR2 from the germline V gene are SGHRS and YFSETQ. V gave up 0 bases and J gave up 3 bases; unmatched junction bases: 8. This CDR3 reads CASSLAAVGGDYGYTF. CDR3 sequence (DNA): TGCGCCAGCAGCTTGGCCGCGGTAGGGGGCGACTATGGCTACACCTTC.

For the CDR3, the DNA is TGTGCCAGCAGCGAACCGGGACAGGGGAGTGTAGATACGCAGTATTTT. This gives the protein CASSEPGQGSVDTQYF. The V call is TRBV3-1 (or the pseudogene TRBV3-2), the J call TRBJ2-3, with 10 bases fitting TRBD1. The CDR3 has 16 residues. V lost 5 bases to trimming and J lost 5 bases; unmatched junction nucleotides: 10. Germline V gives CDR1 LGHDT, CDR2 YNNKEL (reference sequence).

The rearrangement uses TRBV6-2 or TRBV6-3 and TRBJ2-5; 16 bases are a match to TRBD2. Germline values: CDR1 MNHEY, CDR2 SVGEGT. V gave up 0 bases and J gave up 5 bases; unmatched junction bases: 9. This CDR3 has 19 amino acids. CDR3 sequence: CASSYSGLAGGPVRETQYF. The DNA for the CDR3 is TGTGCCAGCAGTTACTCGGGACTAGCGGGGGGGCCTGTCCGGGAGACCCAGTACTTC.

V usage is TRBV28 and J usage is TRBJ2-3, with 9 bases lining up with TRBD2. Germline CDR1 MDHEN, CDR2 SYDVKM. This CDR3 is built from 14 residues. J lost 2 bases, V lost 6 bases, and 3 bases had no gene match. The CDR3 coding sequence is TGTGCCAGCAGCTTAGCGGGAGACACAGATACGCAGTATTTT. Translated: CASSLAGDTDTQYF.

The chain recombines TRBV9 with TRBJ1-6; perhaps TRBD1 as D (5 bases). V lost 4 bases to trimming and J lost 0 bases, with 11 bases between them. CDR1 is SGDLS and CDR2 is YYNGEE in the germline V gene. This CDR3 is 16 amino acids long. In DNA form, the CDR3 reads TGTGCCAGCAGCTTGGGGCAGAGCTCCTATAATTCACCCCTCCACTTT. This encodes CASSLGQSSYNSPLHF.